This T cell receptor beta chain was sequenced in a study of OX40 agonist ivuxolimab in advanced cancers. At the level of the study: Participants, approximately 80% male, averaged 60 years of age, ranging from about 23 to 80.

Autoimmune disease history or systemic immunosuppression led to patients being barred. Study-level results: Also showing low normalized T-cell clonal expansion were some of the nonresponders. On average, CD8+ T cells had more expanded clones than CD4+.

The assay was immunoSEQ multiplex PCR, and TCRdb's table has in-frame clones only and misses some. The table includes about 45,000 clones, more than 70% detected once. Comment on this clone: The antigen is unknown.

The source was CD4+ or CD8+ T cells sorted from blood, collected in a trial of the OX40 agonist ivuxolimab. This sequence was found in an adult with an advanced solid tumor such as melanoma, head and neck, liver or kidney cancer.

CDR3: CASSLDDGNYNEQFF. CDR3 sequence (DNA): TGTGCCAGCAGCTTAGATGACGGGAACTACAATGAGCAGTTCTTC. This sequence joins TRBV11-3 and TRBJ2-1, with D possibly being TRBD2 (5 bases). This CDR3 spans 15 amino acids. In germline, CDR1 is SGHNT, CDR2 YENEEA. V was cut by 0 bases and J by 3 bases, with 9 bases left in between.